Many counts were recorded for the clone carrying this TCR beta chain. What it recognizes is unknown. The sample belongs to a study of T cells after yellow fever vaccination. With V trimmed by 2 bases and J by 6 bases, 4 bases remained unmatched. The CDR3 consists of 14 residues. Germline CDR1 is MGHDK and CDR2 is SYGVNS. Overall study findings and caveats: Clonotypes appearing in both CD4 and CD8 compartments existed, and their share was small. Booster samples showed a return of most primary-vaccination clones (approximately 95% CD4, approximately 88% CD8). When the response was secondary, it was weaker but reached its peak faster, day 5 versus 15. Abundant clonotypes (contaminants from the bulk population) could be present in FACS-sorted repertoires.

TCRdb reprocessed the 5' RACE reads with MiXCR, giving one entry per CDR3 protein. The table lists approximately 120,000 distinct CDR3 sequences, 7.4% of them singletons. The sample in question was CD4+ T cells sorted from PBMCs, obtained more than 8 days after the first yellow fever vaccination. The TCR originated in a man between 18 and 35 years old who received the YFV17D yellow fever vaccine. The genes are TRBV25-1 and TRBJ2-4; 7 nucleotides match TRBD2. The CDR3 DNA sequence: TGTGCCAGCAGTGAAGGGGGGGGAAGAAACATTCAGTACTTC. Translated: CASSEGGGRNIQYF.